A single sample gave rise to the 21 T cell receptor beta chains below, sequenced in a study of blood T cell repertoires in COVID-19. The data were produced by immunoSEQ multiplex PCR, yet TCRdb's version contains in-frame clones alone and is incomplete. The profile shows 25,000 to 35,000 clones, roughly 85% of them singletons. The sample comprised peripheral blood. These receptors were collected from an elderly man with active COVID-19.

V gene TRBV7-3 combines with J gene TRBJ2-6, with D unclear. V gave up 5 bases and J gave up 4 bases, with 15 bases separating them. Germline V gene data show CDR1 as SGHTA and CDR2 as FQGTGA. The CDR3 sequence is 16 residues long. The chain's CDR3 is CASSPTPAGGANVLTF. The CDR3 DNA follows: TGTGCCAGCAGCCCGACTCCGGCTGGAGGGGCCAACGTCCTGACTTTC.

This clone was seen just once. The V call is TRBV7-2, the J call TRBJ2-6; D is uncertain. The CDR3 covers 17 residues. With 1 base removed from V and 0 bases from J, the gap between germline ends came to 10 bases. CDR1 and CDR2 (germline): SGHTA, FQGNSA. This CDR3 reads CASSLDRRSSGANVLTF. CDR3 in DNA: TGTGCCAGCAGCTTAGATCGGCGGTCCTCTGGGGCCAACGTCCTGACTTTC.

The V gene is TRBV9, the J gene TRBJ2-6; TRBD1 might be the D (5 bases). This CDR3 is built from 15 residues. The ends were cut back, 2 bases at V and 8 bases at J, with 14 bases in the middle. Germline V gene sequence: CDR1 SGDLS, CDR2 YYNGEE. The chain's CDR3 is CASSVEALGPNVLTF. CDR3 nucleotide sequence: TGTGCCAGCAGCGTTGAAGCTCTGGGGCCCAACGTCCTGACTTTC.

This clone was counted a single time. The rearrangement uses TRBV28 and TRBJ1-5; a possible D gene is TRBD1 (6 bases). CDR3 length: 13 residues. Deletions cut 7 bases from V and 3 bases from J, with 10 bases between. CDR1 and CDR2 (germline): MDHEN, SYDVKM. The CDR3 nucleotides read TGTGCCAGCACCCAGGGGAACAATCAGCCCCAGCATTTT. Protein: CASTQGNNQPQHF.

This sequence joins TRBV29-1 and TRBJ2-1; D uncertain. The V end was cut by 7 bases, the J end by 8 bases, with 15 bases between. This CDR3 contains 12 residues. CDR1 is SQVTM and CDR2 is ANQGSEA in the germline V gene. The CDR3 here is CSARSSTDEQFF. Here the CDR3 DNA reads TGCAGCGCGCGAAGTAGTACCGATGAGCAGTTCTTC.

The chain is built from TRBV7-9 and TRBJ2-7; D is possibly TRBD2 (7 bases). In germline, CDR1 is SEHNR, CDR2 FQNEAQ (reference sequence). V dropped 8 bases and J dropped 2 bases, with 16 bases sitting between them. This CDR3 has 14 amino acids. This CDR3 reads CASGEGGSAYEQYF. CDR3 nucleotides: TGTGCCAGCGGGGAGGGGGGTTCAGCCTACGAGCAGTACTTC.

The chain carries TRBV5-4 and TRBJ2-7, with D perhaps TRBD1 (6 bases). V was trimmed by 4 bases and J by 4 bases, leaving 15 bases between them. CDR1 is SGHNT and CDR2 is YYREEE in the germline V gene (reference sequence). The CDR3 is 14 residues long. The CDR3 sequence: CASSTKAGEYEQYF. CDR3 nucleotide sequence: TGTGCCAGCAGCACGAAGGCAGGGGAGTACGAGCAGTACTTC. The full variable domain, its missing parts supplied by reference TRBV5-4 and TRBJ2-7, is ETGVTQSPTHLIKTRGQQVTLRCSSQSGHNTVSWYQQALGQGPQFIFQYYREEENGRGNFPPRFSGLQFPNYSSELNVNALELDDSALYLCASSTKAGEYEQYFGPGTRLTVT.

There are a few counts of this clone. V and J are TRBV27 and TRBJ1-2; 9 positions match TRBD1. From germline, CDR1 is MNHEY and CDR2 SMNVEV (reference sequence). CDR3 length: 14 residues. V was pared by 4 bases and J by 4 bases, with 4 bases of the junction left unmatched. CDR3 coding DNA: TGTGCCAGCAGTTCGGTGGACAGGGGCTATGGCTACACCTTC. This encodes CASSSVDRGYGYTF.

The gene calls are TRBV27 and TRBJ2-7, with D maybe TRBD2 (6 bases). This CDR3 is built from 16 residues. Germline V gene sequence: CDR1 MNHEY, CDR2 SMNVEV (reference sequence). Trimming shortened V by 5 bases and J by 5 bases, and 22 bases separated the two germline ends. CDR3 nucleotides: TGTGCCAGCAGTGCACGTCGGGGGAATGGAGTGGACGAGCAGTACTTC. Its translation: CASSARRGNGVDEQYF.

There are a few counts of this clone. The chain joins TRBV10-3 to TRBJ1-6; maybe TRBD1 (6 bases). CDR1 ENHRY and CDR2 SYGVKD come from the germline V gene. The CDR3 length is 16 residues. Trimming removed 7 bases at V and 4 bases at J, with 17 bases between. DNA for the CDR3: TGTGCCATCACCCAAACAGGGTTTGGATATAATTCACCCCTCCACTTT. Its translation is CAITQTGFGYNSPLHF.

The rearrangement uses TRBV19 and TRBJ1-2; a weak D match, TRBD1 (5 bases). This CDR3 spans 13 amino acids. Trimming pared 5 bases from V and 3 bases from J, leaving 10 bases between. Germline V lookup: CDR1 LNHDA, CDR2 SQIVND (reference sequence). The CDR3 protein is CASSPGTDYGYTF. The CDR3 nucleotides are TGTGCCAGTAGTCCCGGGACTGACTATGGCTACACCTTC.

The chain has TRBV18 and TRBJ2-1; D is perhaps TRBD1 (5 bases). Trimming shortened V by 3 bases and J by 10 bases, and 10 bases separated the two germline ends. This CDR3 is 12 amino acids long. CDR1 KGHSH and CDR2 LQKENI come from the germline V gene. The CDR3 loop is CASSPLTEEQFF. The CDR3 DNA reads TGTGCCAGCTCACCCCTGACAGAGGAGCAGTTCTTC.

The chain links TRBV2 to TRBJ1-6; 7 positions match TRBD1. After removal of 6 bases from V and 12 bases from J, the junction contained 8 bases not matched to a gene. The germline V gene has CDR1 SNHLY and CDR2 FYNNEI. The CDR3 loop spans 13 amino acids. The CDR3 bases are TGTGCCAGCAGCTTCTTCGACAGGGAACCCCTCCACTTT. Protein: CASSFFDREPLHF. The variable domain in full, completed from reference TRBV2 and TRBJ1-6, reads EPEVTQTPSHQVTQMGQEVILRCVPISNHLYFYWYRQILGQKVEFLVSFYNNEISEKSEIFDDQFSVERPDGSNFTLKIRSTKLEDSAMYFCASSFFDREPLHFGNGTRLTVT.

This chain joins TRBV5-5 and TRBJ2-3; tentatively, D is TRBD2 (6 bases). The V end was cut by 4 bases, the J end by 1 base, with 13 bases between. In germline, CDR1 is SGHKS, CDR2 YYEKEE (reference sequence). This CDR3 spans 15 amino acids. The CDR3 nucleotides read TGTGCCAGCAGCGGGACCGGGAGCGGCACAGATACGCAGTATTTT. It specifies CASSGTGSGTDTQYF. Full variable domain (missing parts from reference TRBV5-5 and TRBJ2-3): DAGVTQSPTHLIKTRGQQVTLRCSPISGHKSVSWYQQVLGQGPQFIFQYYEKEERGRGNFPDRFSARQFPNYSSELNVNALLLGDSALYLCASSGTGSGTDTQYFGPGTRLTVL.

The chain is built from TRBV12-3 or TRBV12-4 and TRBJ2-5; 9 bases are shared with TRBD2. The ends lost 6 bases at V and 4 bases at J; junction bases unmatched: 3. CDR3 size: 13 residues. For the CDR3, the DNA is TGTGCCAGCAGCATAGCGGGGGTAGAGACCCAGTACTTC. Translation: CASSIAGVETQYF.

In its sample, this clone was seen once. This chain uses TRBV5-4 with TRBJ2-1, with 8 nucleotides matching TRBD2. Unmatched junction bases numbered 8, after V lost 4 bases and J lost 8 bases. Germline V gives CDR1 SGHNT, CDR2 YYREEE (reference sequence). The CDR3 is 14 residues long. CDR3 loop: CASSPGGALYEQFF. In DNA form, the CDR3 reads TGTGCCAGCAGCCCCGGGGGGGCCTTATATGAGCAGTTCTTC.

The V gene is TRBV7-2, the J gene TRBJ2-7, with a weak D call TRBD1 (5 bases). The CDR3 extends over 13 amino acids. Germline V gene lookup returns CDR1 SGHTA and CDR2 FQGNSA. V was trimmed by 0 bases and J by 6 bases, leaving 9 bases between them. The CDR3 reads CASSLAGVGEQYF. Written as DNA, the CDR3 is TGTGCCAGCAGCTTAGCAGGGGTAGGCGAGCAGTACTTC.

V usage is TRBV4-2 and J usage is TRBJ2-7; 7 bases are shared with TRBD1. CDR3 length: 13 residues. The V gene end was trimmed by 2 bases and the J gene end by 4 bases; junction bases not matched to a gene: 2. CDR1 is LGHNA and CDR2 is YNFKEQ in the germline V gene. The CDR3 DNA is TGTGCCAGCAGCCAACAGGGGGTATACGAGCAGTACTTC. The encoded protein is CASSQQGVYEQYF.

This clone rates as large. The rearrangement links TRBV2 to TRBJ1-1, with TRBD1 as a possible D gene (5 bases). The V gene lost 6 bases and the J gene lost 1 base, with 12 bases spanning the gap. There are 14 residues in the CDR3. The germline gives CDR1 SNHLY, CDR2 FYNNEI. CDR3 in DNA: TGTGCCAGCAGGGGGGGTTGGGAGAACACTGAAGCTTTCTTT. Translated: CASRGGWENTEAFF. The full variable domain, in which reference TRBV2 and TRBJ1-1 provide the parts outside the CDR3, is EPEVTQTPSHQVTQMGQEVILRCVPISNHLYFYWYRQILGQKVEFLVSFYNNEISEKSEIFDDQFSVERPDGSNFTLKIRSTKLEDSAMYFCASRGGWENTEAFFGQGTRLTVV.

The chain couples TRBV3-1 (or the pseudogene TRBV3-2) to TRBJ2-3; 7 bases align to TRBD1. CDR1 is LGHDT, CDR2 YNNKEL, per germline (reference sequence). J gave up 0 bases and V 5 bases, and 2 bases lay outside the gene matches. This CDR3 is 14 amino acids long. CDR3 coding DNA: TGTGCCAGCAGCAGGGACAGAAGCACAGATACGCAGTATTTT. Protein product: CASSRDRSTDTQYF.

The V call is TRBV19, the J call TRBJ1-2, with 9 bases that match TRBD1. CDR3 length: 17 residues. Germline-derived CDR1 and CDR2 are LNHDA and SQIVND (reference sequence). The V gene end was trimmed by 3 bases and the J gene end by 4 bases; junction bases not matched to a gene: 12. CDR3 amino acids: CASSILVGQGRAYGYTF. CDR3 DNA: TGTGCCAGTAGTATTTTGGTGGGACAGGGTCGCGCCTATGGCTACACCTTC.